This entry lists 14 T cell receptor beta chains sequenced from one sample in a study of blood T cell repertoires in COVID-19. The protocol was immunoSEQ multiplex PCR, while the TCRdb copy is restricted to in-frame clones and leaves out a portion. The table includes roughly 180,000 clones, 65% to 85% detected once. The sequencing input was PBMCs or T cells enriched from blood (not recorded which). Receptors were obtained from a woman between 40 and 55 years old with acute COVID-19.

The chain carries TRBV2 and TRBJ1-5, with 7 bases matching TRBD1. Germline V gene sequence: CDR1 SNHLY, CDR2 FYNNEI. With V trimmed by 4 bases and J by 5 bases, 5 bases remained unmatched. The CDR3 is 14 amino acids. CDR3 sequence (DNA): TGTGCCAGCAGTGCACAGGGGCCGTATCAGCCCCAGCATTTT. It yields the protein CASSAQGPYQPQHF.

This clone was recorded only once. This chain uses TRBV28 with TRBJ2-5; 7 bases match TRBD1. CDR3 length equals 15 residues. V was pared by 4 bases and J by 2 bases, with 7 bases of the junction left unmatched. Per the germline V gene, CDR1 is MDHEN and CDR2 is SYDVKM. CDR3 in DNA: TGTGCCAGCAGTTCCCGACAGGGACCTCAAGAGACCCAGTACTTC. This encodes CASSSRQGPQETQYF.

The chain has TRBV10-3 and TRBJ2-3, with 7 positions matching TRBD2. The CDR3 spans 15 residues. With V trimmed by 3 bases and J by 6 bases, 9 bases remained unmatched. Germline CDR1 reads ENHRY; CDR2 reads SYGVKD. The CDR3 DNA reads TGTGCCATCAGTGACCCTAGGGCGGGGGAGGATACGCAGTATTTT. Amino acid sequence: CAISDPRAGEDTQYF.

This clone was found once. The genes are TRBV10-1 and TRBJ2-2; 10 bases are shared with TRBD2. Trimming at V came to 2 bases and at J to 5 bases, leaving 8 bases not matched to a gene. The CDR3 has 17 amino acids. Germline V gives CDR1 WNHNN, CDR2 SYGVQD (reference sequence). CDR3 DNA sequence: TGCGCCAGCAGTGAGACCATACTAGCGGGACGAACCGGGGAGCTGTTTTTT. Encoded protein: CASSETILAGRTGELFF.

The V gene is TRBV23-1, the J gene TRBJ2-1, with TRBD2 matching 7 bases. TRBV23-1 is an open reading frame, and its role is uncertain. Trimming removed 8 bases from V and 9 bases from J; junction bases left unmatched: 25. The CDR3 length is 18 residues. Written as DNA, the CDR3 is TGCGCCAGCGCTTCCCGCCCCTGCGTGGAGCGGGACTGTGGTGAGCAGTTCTTC. Translating gives CASASRPCVERDCGEQFF.

The chain joins TRBV4-1 to TRBJ2-1; 8 bases agree with TRBD2. V shed 4 bases and J 3 bases; nucleotides not matched to a gene: 11. Germline V CDR1 and CDR2: MGHRA, YSYEKL. This CDR3 is 17 amino acids long. The CDR3 region has the DNA TGCGCCAGCAGCCGCCTTCTTAGCGGGAATGACTACAATGAGCAGTTCTTC. Translation: CASSRLLSGNDYNEQFF.

This clone has only one observation. The chain employs TRBV5-1 and TRBJ1-1, with 10 bases identical to TRBD1. CDR1 is SGHRS and CDR2 is YFSETQ in the germline V gene. Trimming at V came to 3 bases and at J to 1 base, leaving 6 bases not matched to a gene. There are 16 residues in the CDR3. Here the CDR3 reads CASSWGQGIGNTEAFF. The CDR3 bases are TGCGCCAGCAGCTGGGGACAGGGGATCGGGAACACTGAAGCTTTCTTT.

This clone was counted a single time. The chain combines TRBV5-4 with TRBJ2-3; the match to TRBD1 covers 8 bases. CDR1 is SGHNT, CDR2 YYREEE, per germline (reference sequence). J was trimmed by 1 base and V by 4 bases; bases with no gene match: 2. The CDR3 extends over 14 amino acids. CDR3 in DNA: TGTGCCAGCAGCATGGGACAGGGCACAGATACGCAGTATTTT. Translation gives CASSMGQGTDTQYF.

CDR3 amino acids: CASSLERGHGYSYEQYF. CDR3 coding DNA: TGTGCCAGCAGCTTAGAACGAGGGCATGGCTATTCCTACGAGCAGTACTTC. The V and J genes are TRBV11-3 and TRBJ2-7, with D tentatively TRBD2 (5 bases). The CDR3 has 17 amino acids. Germline V gives CDR1 SGHNT, CDR2 YENEEA. V dropped 0 bases and J dropped 1 base, with 16 bases sitting between them.

The chain links TRBV6-5 to TRBJ2-3, with D possibly matching TRBD2 (5 bases). The germline V and J ends were trimmed by 2 bases and 5 bases, with 17 bases remaining between them. CDR3 size: 16 residues. Germline V lookup: CDR1 MNHEY, CDR2 SVGAGI. The CDR3 protein is CASSYTPSGVEDTQYF. CDR3 nucleotides: TGTGCCAGCAGTTACACTCCCTCCGGGGTTGAAGATACGCAGTATTTT.

This clone showed up just once. The chain combines TRBV5-1 with TRBJ1-1; maybe TRBD1 (5 bases). The germline V and J ends were trimmed by 2 bases and 1 base, with 12 bases remaining between them. CDR3 length: 15 residues. CDR1 and CDR2 (germline): SGHRS, YFSETQ. CDR3 loop: CASSLSPGRNTEAFF. The CDR3 DNA reads as TGCGCCAGCAGCTTATCCCCAGGGCGGAACACTGAAGCTTTCTTT. Variable domain in full (rest from reference TRBV5-1 and TRBJ1-1): KAGVTQTPRYLIKTRGQQVTLSCSPISGHRSVSWYQQTPGQGLQFLFEYFSETQRNKGNFPGRFSGRQFSNSRSEMNVSTLELGDSALYLCASSLSPGRNTEAFFGQGTRLTVV.

This clone showed up many times. The V gene is TRBV30, the J gene TRBJ2-7; D possibly matches TRBD1 or TRBD2 (7 bases each). V was clipped by 5 bases and J by 4 bases, with 12 bases between them. The CDR3 is 12 amino acids. CDR1 is GTSNPN and CDR2 is SVGIG in the germline V gene (reference sequence). The CDR3 DNA sequence: TGTGCCTGGGGAGCGGGACAGTACGAGCAGTACTTC. Amino acid sequence: CAWGAGQYEQYF.

The V call is TRBV11-3, the J call TRBJ2-3, with D uncertain. Germline V gives CDR1 SGHNT, CDR2 YENEEA. CDR3 size: 14 residues. V lost 5 bases and J lost 2, with 11 bases in between. CDR3 nucleotide sequence: TGTGCCAGCAGCGAGTCCACCAACACAGATACGCAGTATTTT. Its translation is CASSESTNTDTQYF. The whole variable domain, remainder taken from reference TRBV11-3 and TRBJ2-3, is EAGVVQSPRYKIIEKKQPVAFWCNPISGHNTLYWYLQNLGQGPELLIRYENEEAVDDSQLPKDRFSAERLKGVDSTLKIQPAELGDSAVYLCASSESTNTDTQYFGPGTRLTVL.

This rearrangement joins TRBV14 to TRBJ2-5; 7 nucleotides align to TRBD1. The CDR3 runs to 14 residues. The germline V gene has CDR1 SGHDN and CDR2 FVKESK. The junction had 8 bases not matched to a gene; V was cut back by 4 bases and J by 6 bases. The CDR3 DNA is TGTGCCAGCAGCCCTTCTACAGGGGTGAAGACCCAGTACTTC. It codes for CASSPSTGVKTQYF.